The 17 T cell receptor beta chains listed next were all sequenced from one sample in a study of blood T cell repertoires in COVID-19. Some clones are missing from TCRdb's copy, which holds only in-frame ones; the method was immunoSEQ multiplex PCR. The repertoire holds around 100,000 clones, with almost 90% as singletons. Input material: peripheral blood. Source of these receptors: a human donor in a cohort sampled during active COVID-19.

The chain combines TRBV28 with TRBJ2-7; tentatively, D is TRBD2 (6 bases). The V end was cut by 5 bases, the J end by 1 base, with 21 bases between. Germline CDR1 and CDR2: MDHEN and SYDVKM. The CDR3 extends over 17 amino acids. Here the CDR3 reads CASSPWLNGRVSYEQYF. The DNA for the CDR3 is TGTGCCAGCAGTCCATGGTTAAACGGGAGAGTGTCCTACGAGCAGTACTTC.

The gene calls are TRBV5-1 and TRBJ2-1; perhaps TRBD2 as D (5 bases). Germline CDR1 reads SGHRS; CDR2 reads YFSETQ. There are 12 residues in the CDR3. V lost 0 bases to trimming and J lost 7 bases, with 5 bases between them. The CDR3 spells CASSLAGNEQFF. For the CDR3, the DNA is TGCGCCAGCAGCTTGGCGGGGAATGAGCAGTTCTTC.

DNA for the CDR3: TGTGCCAGTAGAACTGGACAGGGGGGTGGCGAGCAGTACTTC. Translating gives CASRTGQGGGEQYF. The rearrangement uses TRBV19 and TRBJ2-7; TRBD1 agrees at 10 bases. From germline, CDR1 is LNHDA and CDR2 SQIVND (reference sequence). The length of the CDR3 is 14 residues. Trimming cost V 6 bases and J 6 bases; bases outside gene matches: 8. Full variable domain (remainder filled in from reference TRBV19 and TRBJ2-7): DGGITQSPKYLFRKEGQNVTLSCEQNLNHDAMYWYRQDPGQGLRLIYYSQIVNDFQKGDIAEGYSVSREKKESFPLTVTSAQKNPTAFYLCASRTGQGGGEQYFGPGTRLTVT.

The rearrangement links TRBV9 to TRBJ2-1; the match to TRBD2 covers 9 bases. The CDR3 consists of 17 residues. The V and J ends lost 4 bases and 3 bases, in that order; junction bases with no gene match: 11. The germline gives CDR1 SGDLS, CDR2 YYNGEE. The CDR3: CASSLRVAGAFYNEQFF. The CDR3 DNA reads as TGTGCCAGCAGCTTGCGGGTAGCGGGAGCCTTCTACAATGAGCAGTTCTTC.

The V gene is TRBV5-6, the J gene TRBJ2-7; D perhaps matches TRBD2 (6 bases). CDR1 and CDR2 from the germline V gene are SGHDT and YYEEEE. Trimming left V 7 bases short and J 3 bases short, with 17 bases between. This CDR3 region has 14 residues. In nucleotides, the CDR3 is TGTGCCAGCTCGGGACTCCGTAGCGACTACGAGCAGTACTTC. This codes for CASSGLRSDYEQYF.

The rearrangement links TRBV9 to TRBJ2-7, with 9 bases aligning to TRBD1. The CDR3 is made up of 16 amino acids. With 0 bases clipped from V and 7 bases from J, the junction kept 11 bases outside the gene matches. Per the germline V gene, CDR1 is SGDLS and CDR2 is YYNGEE. Here the CDR3 reads CASSVEAGTGRFEQYF. DNA for the CDR3: TGTGCCAGCAGCGTAGAGGCGGGGACAGGGAGATTTGAGCAGTACTTC.

The chain carries TRBV6-1 and TRBJ2-1; D perhaps matches TRBD2 (6 bases). V was cut by 1 base and J by 4 bases, with 14 bases left in between. Looked up from germline, CDR1 is MNHNS and CDR2 is SASEGT. The CDR3 runs 16 residues. This chain's CDR3 is CASSEDGGVGYNEQFF. The CDR3 nucleotides read TGTGCCAGCAGTGAAGACGGGGGTGTGGGATACAATGAGCAGTTCTTC.

The CDR3 loop reads CASSLSRGLAGELFF. CDR3 DNA sequence: TGTGCCAGCAGTTTGAGCAGGGGGCTGGCCGGGGAGCTGTTTTTT. This chain connects TRBV28 to TRBJ2-2; 8 bases are shared with TRBD1. The CDR3 spans 15 residues. Germline V lookup: CDR1 MDHEN, CDR2 SYDVKM. The J segment lost 6 bases and the V segment lost 3 bases, leaving 6 bases of the junction unmatched.

V usage is TRBV7-2 and J usage is TRBJ2-7; 7 nucleotides match TRBD2. From germline, CDR1 is SGHTA and CDR2 FQGNSA. This CDR3 contains 15 residues. V lost 2 bases and J lost 1; bases outside the gene matches: 5. Here the CDR3 reads CASSLTSVTSYEQYF. CDR3 sequence (DNA): TGTGCCAGCAGCTTAACTAGCGTCACTTCCTACGAGCAGTACTTC.

The CDR3 spells CASSYDRRNNSPLHF. CDR3 DNA: TGTGCCAGCAGTTACGACAGGAGAAATAATTCACCCCTCCACTTT. The J gene is TRBJ1-6, the V gene TRBV6-5, with a tentative D call TRBD1 (6 bases). Germline CDR1 reads MNHEY; CDR2 reads SVGAGI. The CDR3 is made up of 15 amino acids. Trimming removed 2 bases from V and 5 bases from J, with 10 bases in between.

The chain couples TRBV23-1 to TRBJ2-6; tentative D call: TRBD1 (5 bases). TRBV23-1 is an ORF, and what it does is uncertain. Trimming removed 0 bases from V and 0 bases from J, with 21 bases in between. CDR3 length equals 21 residues. The CDR3 DNA sequence: TGCGCCAGCAGTCAATCGACAGTCTCGCCCCCTTTTATCTCTGGGGCCAACGTCCTGACTTTC. Its translation is CASSQSTVSPPFISGANVLTF.

The V and J genes are TRBV7-9 and TRBJ1-4; D is perhaps TRBD1 (6 bases). Trimming took 5 bases from V and 4 from J, leaving 14 bases between them. CDR3 length: 15 residues. Germline assignment: CDR1 SEHNR and CDR2 FQNEAQ (reference sequence). CDR3 DNA sequence: TGTGCCAGCAGCCTTGGGACAACCTTTAATGAAAAACTGTTTTTT. This translates into CASSLGTTFNEKLFF.

The rearrangement links TRBV7-2 to TRBJ2-7; D is possibly TRBD1 (5 bases). Germline V gene sequence: CDR1 SGHTA, CDR2 FQGNSA. V shed 5 bases and J shed 2 bases, with 16 bases lying between them. The length of the CDR3 is 15 residues. In DNA form, the CDR3 reads TGTGCCAGCAGCGCTAGGGGTGGTATGGCCTACGAGCAGTACTTC. Encoded protein: CASSARGGMAYEQYF.

This clone was counted once. This chain links TRBV6-5 with TRBJ1-1; the match to TRBD1 covers 7 bases. The CDR3 has 11 amino acids. The germline V gene encodes CDR1 MNHEY and CDR2 SVGAGI. V shed 6 bases, J shed 7 bases, and the junction held 2 bases outside the gene matches. The CDR3 protein is CASRDRVEAFF. As DNA, the CDR3 is TGTGCCAGCAGAGACAGGGTTGAAGCTTTCTTT.

V gene TRBV11-1 combines with J gene TRBJ2-2; 10 bases are shared with TRBD2. Germline trimming cut 2 bases from V and 2 bases from J; bases unmatched to any gene: 2. CDR1 and CDR2 (germline): SGHAT, FQDESV (reference sequence). The CDR3 contains 16 residues. In DNA form, the CDR3 reads TGTGCCAGCAGCTTAACTAGCGGGATTAACACCGGGGAGCTGTTTTTT. Amino acid sequence: CASSLTSGINTGELFF.

This clone was observed once. The chain joins TRBV9 to TRBJ2-7; 7 nucleotides align to TRBD2. The germline gives CDR1 SGDLS, CDR2 YYNGEE. The ends lost 0 bases at V and 3 bases at J; junction bases unmatched: 12. The CDR3 runs 17 residues. The CDR3 region is CASSVDGVGAGRYEQYF. In DNA form, the CDR3 reads TGTGCCAGCAGCGTAGATGGAGTGGGAGCGGGACGCTACGAGCAGTACTTC.

The V and J genes are TRBV6-5 and TRBJ1-5; 9 nucleotides align to TRBD1. Looked up from germline, CDR1 is MNHEY and CDR2 is SVGAGI. V dropped 6 bases and J dropped 0; count of bases not matched to a gene: 3. This CDR3 has 15 amino acids. In nucleotides, the CDR3 is TGTGCCAGCAGCAGGACAGGGGATAGCAATCAGCCCCAGCATTTT. As protein: CASSRTGDSNQPQHF.